This T cell receptor (beta chain) stems from a study of neoadjuvant anti-PD-1 for oral cavity cancer. In the study overall: Patients without progression got a fourth dose around day 43.

Germline V lookup: CDR1 LNHDA, CDR2 SQIVND (reference sequence). The CDR3 loop spans 14 amino acids. V lost 4 bases and J lost 0, with 10 bases in between. PBMC libraries mostly used roughly 460 ng of input genomic DNA, with six replicates per sample. Sequencing was performed with immunoSEQ multiplex PCR; in TCRdb, only in-frame clones are kept and a portion is missing. The profile shows about 14,000 clones, roughly 65% of them singletons. Cohort: HPV-negative, locally advanced oral cavity squamous cell carcinoma patients. Blood cells were analyzed directly, without culture or expansion. Sequences were derived from PBMCs, sampled before nivolumab (anti-PD-1) treatment. The V call is TRBV19, the J call TRBJ2-7; TRBD2 might be the D (6 bases). This TCR derives from a person aged 40 to 85 with oral cavity squamous cell carcinoma. CDR3 in DNA: TGTGCCAGTAGTAGGGGGGACCACTCCTACGAGCAGTACTTC. Translating it yields CASSRGDHSYEQYF. Full variable domain (rest looked up from reference TRBV19 and TRBJ2-7): DGGITQSPKYLFRKEGQNVTLSCEQNLNHDAMYWYRQDPGQGLRLIYYSQIVNDFQKGDIAEGYSVSREKKESFPLTVTSAQKNPTAFYLCASSRGDHSYEQYFGPGTRLTVT.